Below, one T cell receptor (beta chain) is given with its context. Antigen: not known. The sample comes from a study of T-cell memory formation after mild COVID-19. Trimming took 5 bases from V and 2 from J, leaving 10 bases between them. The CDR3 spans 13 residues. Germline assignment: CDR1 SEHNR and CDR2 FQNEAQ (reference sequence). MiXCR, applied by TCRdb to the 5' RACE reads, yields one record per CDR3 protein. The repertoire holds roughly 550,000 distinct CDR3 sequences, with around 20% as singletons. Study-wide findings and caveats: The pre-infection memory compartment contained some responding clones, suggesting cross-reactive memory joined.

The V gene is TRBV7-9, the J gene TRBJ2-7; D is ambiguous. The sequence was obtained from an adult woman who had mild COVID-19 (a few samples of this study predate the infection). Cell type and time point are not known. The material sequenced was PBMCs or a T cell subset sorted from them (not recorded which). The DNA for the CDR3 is TGTGCCAGCAGCCTATCGTCTGCCTACGAGCAGTACTTC. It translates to CASSLSSAYEQYF.